This is a list of T cell receptor beta chains from one sample in a study of cytomegalovirus exposure and HLA in healthy donors. Assay used: immunoSEQ multiplex PCR; TCRdb lists only in-frame clones, some missing. The data contain about 120,000 clones, around three quarters of them seen just once; the ten biggest clones take up around 5.8%. Sequencing was performed on PBMCs. The receptor set was obtained from a man younger than 30 in good health and CMV-seropositive. Both conserved end residues are part of each CDR3. The D gene is left open where the match is weak.

D | length | J | V | CDR3 | DNA
. | 15 | TRBJ1-2 | TRBV5-1 | CASSLASSSNYGYTF | TGCGCCAGCAGCTTGGCCAGTTCTAGTAACTATGGCTACACCTTC
TRBD1 | 15 | TRBJ2-7 | TRBV27 | CASSSMGQGIYEQYF | TGTGCCAGCAGTTCGATGGGACAGGGGATCTACGAGCAGTACTTC
TRBD2 | 15 | TRBJ2-1 | TRBV13 | CASSLGGLADNEQFF | TGTGCCAGCAGCTTAGGGGGACTAGCGGACAATGAGCAGTTCTTC
. | 13 | TRBJ1-2 | TRBV10-3 | CATDQGSDYGYTF | TGCGCCACCGATCAGGGAAGCGACTATGGCTACACCTTC
TRBD2 | 17 | TRBJ2-3 | TRBV7-3 | CASSLTQLAGRTDTQYF | TGTGCCAGCAGCTTAACGCAACTAGCGGGACGCACAGATACGCAGTATTTT
. | 13 | TRBJ1-2 | TRBV7-2 | CASSNDLRDGYTF | TGTGCCAGCAGCAATGACTTGCGGGACGGCTACACCTTC
. | 16 | TRBJ2-3 | TRBV11-2 | CASSSEVLLGTDTQYF | TGTGCCAGCAGCTCGGAGGTCCTCCTGGGCACAGATACGCAGTATTTT
TRBD1 | 15 | TRBJ2-1 | TRBV14 | CASSHRQGYDNEQFF | TGTGCCAGCAGCCATAGACAGGGGTACGACAATGAGCAGTTCTTC
. | 15 | TRBJ2-1 | TRBV28 | CASSPPRGPYNEQFF | TGTGCCAGCAGTCCCCCCAGGGGCCCCTACAATGAGCAGTTCTTC
TRBD1 | 13 | TRBJ2-7 | TRBV7-9 | CASSRQGVYEQYF | TGTGCCAGCAGCCGACAGGGGGTCTACGAGCAGTACTTC
TRBD2 | 16 | TRBJ2-3 | TRBV10-3 | CAISELAGGKTDTQYF | TGTGCCATCAGTGAACTAGCGGGAGGGAAAACAGATACGCAGTATTTT
. | 14 | TRBJ2-6 | TRBV10-3 | CAIMTGAGANVLTF | TGTGCCATCATGACAGGTGCTGGGGCCAACGTCCTGACTTTC